This TCR beta chain was captured by sequencing in a study of OX40 agonist ivuxolimab in advanced cancers. For the study at large: A mean age of around 66 years, range about 20 to 79, was recorded, and around 85% were male.

Individuals having autoimmune disease history or systemic immunosuppression were not enrolled. After removal of 2 bases from V and 1 base from J, the junction contained 4 bases not matched to a gene. CDR1 and CDR2 (germline): KGHSH, LQKENI. This CDR3 comprises 16 residues. The repertoire was sequenced with immunoSEQ multiplex PCR; TCRdb's copy has only in-frame clones and lacks some. The sample has some 30,000 clones; about 73% are singletons. The receptor's source is an adult with an advanced solid tumor such as melanoma, head and neck, liver or kidney cancer. Sequencing was performed on CD4+ or CD8+ T cells sorted from blood, taken in a trial of the OX40 agonist ivuxolimab. The V gene is TRBV18, the J gene TRBJ1-1, with 10 bases aligning to TRBD1. In nucleotides, the CDR3 is TGTGCCAGCTCACCAAGGACAGGGGGGTGGAACACTGAAGCTTTCTTT. It encodes CASSPRTGGWNTEAFF.